The 14 T cell receptor beta chains below were found in one sample sequenced in a study of identical twins. TCRdb analysed the 5' RACE reads with MiXCR anew, one entry per CDR3 protein. Of some 200,000 distinct CDR3 sequences listed, 7.5% were seen once; the top ten hold around 1.8%. This same sample was also part of a study on yellow fever vaccine responses in identical twins.

Input material: memory (CD45RO+) T cells sorted from blood. The origin of the receptors is a woman between 18 and 29 years old in good health.

This clonotype was recorded many times. This rearrangement joins TRBV5-1 to TRBJ2-5, with 8 bases aligning to TRBD2. J was trimmed by 4 bases and V by 3 bases; bases with no gene match: 14. CDR1 is SGHRS and CDR2 is YFSETQ in the germline V gene. The CDR3 runs 17 residues. CDR3 in DNA: TGCGCCAGCAGCTACGGACTAGCTATGGGGCTGGGAGAGACCCAGTACTTC. Its translation is CASSYGLAMGLGETQYF.

In this sample, this clonotype turned up many times. The J gene is TRBJ2-1, the V gene TRBV20-1; possibly TRBD2 for D (6 bases). The CDR3 is 13 residues long. CDR1 and CDR2 from the germline V gene are DFQATT and SNEGSKA (reference sequence). V lost 3 bases and J lost 9, with 15 bases in between. CDR3 in DNA: TGCAGTGCTAGTCGAGCTAGCGTGGGTGAGCAGTTCTTC. This gives the protein CSASRASVGEQFF.

This clonotype was counted at least ten times. V and J are TRBV15 and TRBJ2-1; 11 bases fit TRBD2. The CDR3 consists of 16 residues. The trim removed 2 bases at V and 9 bases at J, leaving 9 bases unmatched. Germline values: CDR1 LNHNV, CDR2 YYDKDF (reference sequence). CDR3 sequence (DNA): TGTGCCACCAGCAGACAAATAGCGGGAGGGCCTGGTGAGCAGTTCTTC. Translated: CATSRQIAGGPGEQFF.

This clonotype was counted between two and nine times. The rearrangement links TRBV5-1 to TRBJ2-2, with a tentative D call TRBD1 (6 bases). Between the trimmed V and J ends, which lost 0 bases and 0 bases, there was a span of 9 bases. Germline V CDR1 and CDR2: SGHRS, YFSETQ. The CDR3 sequence is 16 residues long. CDR3 residues: CASSLVRGSNTGELFF. CDR3 DNA: TGCGCCAGCAGCTTGGTCAGGGGATCGAACACCGGGGAGCTGTTTTTT.

This rearrangement joins TRBV7-2 to TRBJ2-1; D call uncertain. Between the trimmed V and J ends, which lost 2 bases and 9 bases, there was a span of 8 bases. CDR1 and CDR2 (germline): SGHTA, FQGNSA. This CDR3 has 12 residues. The CDR3: CASSLSWGEQFF. The CDR3 bases are TGTGCCAGCAGCTTAAGCTGGGGTGAGCAGTTCTTC.

The genes are TRBV11-1 and TRBJ2-7; 12 bases fit TRBD1. The V and J ends lost 4 bases and 7 bases, in that order; junction bases with no gene match: 17. This CDR3 spans 18 amino acids. CDR1 and CDR2 from the germline V gene are SGHAT and FQDESV (reference sequence). This chain's CDR3 is CASSSPGAGTGGPLEQYF. The CDR3, as DNA: TGTGCCAGCAGCTCCCCGGGCGCCGGGACAGGGGGCCCACTGGAGCAGTACTTC. Using reference TRBV11-1 and TRBJ2-7 for the parts outside the CDR3, the full variable domain is EAEVAQSPRYKITEKSQAVAFWCDPISGHATLYWYRQILGQGPELLVQFQDESVVDDSQLPKDRFSAERLKGVDSTLKIQPAELGDSAMYLCASSSPGAGTGGPLEQYFGPGTRLTVT.

This clonotype has a count of ten or more. The rearrangement links TRBV5-1 to TRBJ2-7; unclear D gene. This CDR3 spans 15 amino acids. Trimming removed 0 bases from V and 5 bases from J, with 15 bases in between. CDR1 is SGHRS and CDR2 is YFSETQ in the germline V gene. The CDR3 sequence is CASSLASRLGHEQYF. In DNA form, the CDR3 reads TGCGCCAGCAGCTTGGCGAGTCGTCTAGGACACGAGCAGTACTTC.

This clonotype was seen repeatedly, ten times or more. The J gene is TRBJ2-3, the V gene TRBV29-1; D gene uncertain. The CDR3 runs to 13 residues. Deletions cut 6 bases from V and 5 bases from J, with 15 bases between. Germline V gene data show CDR1 as SQVTM and CDR2 as ANQGSEA. The CDR3 region has the DNA TGCAGCGTACGGGCCGCGTACGAAGATACGCAGTATTTT. Its translation: CSVRAAYEDTQYF.

This clonotype has a handful of counts. Relative to the germline gene, one junction end is altered; a read error may explain this. V gene TRBV7-7 combines with J gene TRBJ2-7; 13 bases align to TRBD2. This CDR3 region has 15 residues. Germline lookup yields CDR1 SSHAT and CDR2 FNYEAQ (reference sequence). CDR3 loop: CASSRGLAGIYEQYF. Written as DNA, the CDR3 is TGTGCTAGCAGCCGGGGACTAGCGGGAATCTACGAGCAGTACTTC. The variable domain in full, completed from reference TRBV7-7 and TRBJ2-7, reads GAGVSQSPRYKVTKRGQDVTLRCDPISSHATLYWYQQALGQGPEFLTYFNYEAQPDKSGLPSDRFSAERPEGSISTLTIQRTEQRDSAMYRCASSRGLAGIYEQYFGPGTRLTVT.

This clonotype was counted only a few times. This chain joins TRBV6-2 or TRBV6-3 and TRBJ2-3, with D perhaps TRBD1 (6 bases). CDR3 length: 13 residues. The germline V gene has CDR1 MNHEY and CDR2 SVGEGT. The V gene lost 8 bases and the J gene lost 8 bases, with 17 bases spanning the gap. The CDR3 loop reads CASSRGYLGTQYF. CDR3 bases: TGTGCCAGCTCCAGGGGCTACCTTGGTACGCAGTATTTT.

This clonotype was recorded many times. V usage is TRBV6-2 or TRBV6-3 and J usage is TRBJ2-1; weak D call: TRBD1 (6 bases). Germline assignment: CDR1 MNHEY and CDR2 SVGEGT. This CDR3 is 14 amino acids long. Trimming pared 6 bases from V and 9 bases from J, leaving 18 bases between. In nucleotides, the CDR3 is TGTGCCAGCAGCGACAGGTCCCGGATAGGTGAGCAGTTCTTC. Amino acids: CASSDRSRIGEQFF.

The rearrangement joins TRBV5-1 to TRBJ2-7; D is unclear. The CDR3 has 15 residues. Germline V gene data show CDR1 as SGHRS and CDR2 as YFSETQ. V was clipped by 2 bases and J by 0 bases, with 12 bases between them. The CDR3 DNA reads TGCGCCAGCAGCTTATCTAACAGACTCTCCTACGAGCAGTACTTC. It encodes CASSLSNRLSYEQYF.

This rearrangement joins TRBV5-6 to TRBJ2-7; TRBD2 aligns across 10 bases. Germline V lookup: CDR1 SGHDT, CDR2 YYEEEE. Unmatched junction bases numbered 7, after V lost 3 bases and J lost 7 bases. The CDR3 covers 14 residues. The CDR3 is CASSSLAGAGEQYF. The CDR3 DNA reads TGTGCCAGCAGCTCTCTAGCGGGAGCGGGTGAGCAGTACTTC. The variable domain in full, with the rest retrieved from reference TRBV5-6 and TRBJ2-7, is DAGVTQSPTHLIKTRGQQVTLRCSPKSGHDTVSWYQQALGQGPQFIFQYYEEEERQRGNFPDRFSGHQFPNYSSELNVNALLLGDSALYLCASSSLAGAGEQYFGPGTRLTVT.

This clonotype was counted between two and nine times. The chain links TRBV2 to TRBJ2-2; 11 bases line up with TRBD2. Germline V gene data show CDR1 as SNHLY and CDR2 as FYNNEI. The J segment lost 6 bases and the V segment lost 7 bases, leaving 13 bases of the junction unmatched. CDR3 length: 17 residues. The CDR3 spells CASTSEGSSGGAGELFF. The CDR3 DNA sequence: TGTGCCAGCACCTCCGAGGGGAGTAGCGGGGGGGCCGGGGAGCTGTTTTTT.